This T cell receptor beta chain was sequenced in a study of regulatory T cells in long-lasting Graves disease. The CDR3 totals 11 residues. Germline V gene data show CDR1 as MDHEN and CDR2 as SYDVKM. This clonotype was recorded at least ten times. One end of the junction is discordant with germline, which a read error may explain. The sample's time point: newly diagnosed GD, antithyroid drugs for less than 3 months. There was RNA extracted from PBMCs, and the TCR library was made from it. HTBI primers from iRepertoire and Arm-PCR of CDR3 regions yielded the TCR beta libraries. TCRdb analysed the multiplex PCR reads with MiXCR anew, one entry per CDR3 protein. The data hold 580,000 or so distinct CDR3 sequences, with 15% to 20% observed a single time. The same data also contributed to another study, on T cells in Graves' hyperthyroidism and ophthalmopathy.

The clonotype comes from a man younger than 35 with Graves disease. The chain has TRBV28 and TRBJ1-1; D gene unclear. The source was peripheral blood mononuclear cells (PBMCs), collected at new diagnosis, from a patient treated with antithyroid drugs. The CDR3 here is CASSLYTEAFF. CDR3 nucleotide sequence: TGTGCCAGCAGCTTATACACTGAAGCTTTCTTT.